This T cell receptor beta chain was documented in a study of CD4+ T cells in melanoma. CDR3 length: 15 residues. The germline V gene encodes CDR1 SGHRS and CDR2 YFSETQ. V dropped 1 base and J dropped 4 bases, with 11 bases sitting between them. Repertoires were generated with immunoSEQ multiplex PCR, while TCRdb's copy carries only in-frame clones and drops some. The sample carries about 15,000 clones, approximately 80% recorded once. Whole-study results and caveats: CD8+ T cell, macrophage and B cell function reportedly correlated with neoantigen-specific CD4+ T cells. Reportedly, melanoma neoantigen-specific CD4+ T cells showed varied differentiation states.

Worth noting for this clone: Its matching antigen is unknown.

The sample consisted of cells from a culture (not recorded whether cultured in vitro). This sequence was found in a human donor with melanoma. This rearrangement joins TRBV5-1 to TRBJ2-2, with D maybe TRBD2 (5 bases). CDR3 sequence (DNA): TGCGCCAGCAGCTTGATAGAAGCGGTCACCGGGGAGCTGTTTTTT. Protein sequence: CASSLIEAVTGELFF.